This T cell receptor (beta chain) was retrieved from a study of T cell repertoires in cytomegalovirus infection. As for the study in general: TCR beta signatures that were public indicated CMV infection and matching HLA type.

Germline loops: CDR1 LNHDA, CDR2 SQIVND (reference sequence). J lost 5 bases, V lost 6 bases, and 8 bases had no gene match. This CDR3 spans 15 amino acids. Study-wide results and caveats: The study found HLA-C-restricted CMV-specific TCR beta clonotypes dominating the ex vivo response.

About this clonotype itself: Its antigen is unknown.

TCRdb called the reads again in MiXCR, with one record for every CDR3 protein. The profile covers 370,000 or so distinct CDR3 sequences, with about 34% appearing a single time and approximately 13% taken by the ten largest. This TCR was sampled from a human donor in good health (CMV status not recorded). Some clones in this sample may be carry-over from other donors' samples. The gene calls are TRBV19 and TRBJ1-5; TRBD1 matches 9 bases. The specimen was cultured PBMCs, collected from culture after CMV antigen stimulation. In DNA, the CDR3 is TGTGCCAGTAGCCGTTATTGGACAGGGGATCAGCCCCAGCATTTT. Residues: CASSRYWTGDQPQHF.